This TCR beta chain was retrieved from a study of blood T cell repertoires in COVID-19. Across the study: COVID-19 samples, acute and convalescent, were from the United States, Italy and Spain. From T cells, B-cell-depleted T cells, or PBMCs came the material, which was cDNA or gDNA.

Per the authors' pipeline: Cell counts per sample came from amplifying reference gene primers. Some clones are missing from TCRdb's copy, which holds only in-frame ones; the method was immunoSEQ multiplex PCR. The V and J calls and clone size are taken from that table; D and trimming were inferred from the DNA. The sample contains around 36,000 clones, 89% of which appear only once. The V end lost 3 bases, the J end lost 6 bases, and 11 bases lay between the germline ends. This CDR3 is built from 13 residues. The sequence came from a human donor in a cohort sampled during active COVID-19. The rearrangement links TRBV12-3 or TRBV12-4 to TRBJ1-2; D possibly corresponds to TRBD1 (6 bases). Sequences were obtained from peripheral blood. For the CDR3, the DNA is TGTGCCAGCAGTTTTGGGACACCTAATGGCTACACCTTC. Amino acid sequence: CASSFGTPNGYTF.